This note documents a single TCR beta chain sequence. CDR1 is SGHTA, CDR2 FQGNSA, per germline. This CDR3 is built from 15 residues. Trimming removed 3 bases at V and 2 bases at J, with 13 bases between. Assay used: immunoSEQ multiplex PCR; TCRdb lists only in-frame clones, some missing. This sample has approximately 79,000 clones; approximately 94% occur once, and the top ten carry roughly 0.21%. The data are from a study of T cell changes during pregnancy in multiple sclerosis. The sequence was obtained from a female donor with multiple sclerosis, enrolled in a pregnancy study. The chain links TRBV7-2 to TRBJ1-1, with D perhaps matching TRBD1 (5 bases). Sequenced material: CD4+ T cells from peripheral blood mononuclear cells, taken before pregnancy. DNA of the CDR3: TGTGCCAGCAGCTTTATGTGGCAGGGAAACACTGAAGCTTTCTTT. The encoded protein is CASSFMWQGNTEAFF.